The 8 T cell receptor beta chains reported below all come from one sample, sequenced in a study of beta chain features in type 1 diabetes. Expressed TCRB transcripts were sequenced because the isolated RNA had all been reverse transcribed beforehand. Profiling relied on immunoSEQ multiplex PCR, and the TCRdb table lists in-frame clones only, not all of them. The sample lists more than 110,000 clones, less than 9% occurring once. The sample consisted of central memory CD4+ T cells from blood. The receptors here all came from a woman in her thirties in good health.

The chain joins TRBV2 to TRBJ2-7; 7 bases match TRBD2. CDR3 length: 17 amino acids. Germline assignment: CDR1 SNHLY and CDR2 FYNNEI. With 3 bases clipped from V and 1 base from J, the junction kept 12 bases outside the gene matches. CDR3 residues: CASSDPAGRYRSYEQYF. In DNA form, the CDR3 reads TGTGCCAGCAGTGACCCAGCGGGAAGGTATAGATCCTACGAGCAGTACTTC.

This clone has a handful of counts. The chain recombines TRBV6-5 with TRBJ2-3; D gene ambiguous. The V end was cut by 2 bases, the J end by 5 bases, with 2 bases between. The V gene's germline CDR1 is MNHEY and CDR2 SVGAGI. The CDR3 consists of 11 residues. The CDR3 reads CASSYRDTQYF. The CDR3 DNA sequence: TGTGCCAGCAGTTACCGAGATACGCAGTATTTT.

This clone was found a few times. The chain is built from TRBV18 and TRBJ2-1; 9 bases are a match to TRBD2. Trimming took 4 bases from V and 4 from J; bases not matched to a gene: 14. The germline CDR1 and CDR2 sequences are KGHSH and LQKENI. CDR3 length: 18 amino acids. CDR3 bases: TGTGCCAGCTCACGAGACCAACCTAGCGGGGATACATACAATGAGCAGTTCTTC. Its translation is CASSRDQPSGDTYNEQFF. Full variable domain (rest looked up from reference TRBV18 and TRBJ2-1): NAGVMQNPRHLVRRRGQEARLRCSPMKGHSHVYWYRQLPEEGLKFMVYLQKENIIDESGMPKERFSAEFPKEGPSILRIQQVVRGDSAAYFCASSRDQPSGDTYNEQFFGPGTRLTVL.

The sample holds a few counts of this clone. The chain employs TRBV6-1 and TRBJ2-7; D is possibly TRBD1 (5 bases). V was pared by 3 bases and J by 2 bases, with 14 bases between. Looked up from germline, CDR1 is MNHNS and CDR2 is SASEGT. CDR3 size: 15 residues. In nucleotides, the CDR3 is TGTGCCAGCAGTGAGGCTATCTGGGGCGCCTACGAGCAGTACTTC. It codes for CASSEAIWGAYEQYF.

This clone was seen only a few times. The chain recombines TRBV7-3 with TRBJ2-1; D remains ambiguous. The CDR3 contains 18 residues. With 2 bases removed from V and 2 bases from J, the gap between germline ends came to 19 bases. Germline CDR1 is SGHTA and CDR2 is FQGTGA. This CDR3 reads CASSLRATAFETYNEQFF. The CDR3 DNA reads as TGTGCCAGCAGCTTACGAGCGACCGCCTTTGAGACCTACAATGAGCAGTTCTTC.

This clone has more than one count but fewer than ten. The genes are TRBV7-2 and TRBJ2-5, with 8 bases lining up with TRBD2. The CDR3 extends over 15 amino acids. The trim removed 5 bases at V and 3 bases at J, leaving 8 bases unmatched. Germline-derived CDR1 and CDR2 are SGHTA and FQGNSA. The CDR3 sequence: CASSPIRGRKETQYF. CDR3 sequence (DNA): TGTGCCAGCAGCCCCATCCGCGGGAGGAAAGAGACCCAGTACTTC. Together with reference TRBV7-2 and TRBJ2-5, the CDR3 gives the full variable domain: GAGVSQSPSNKVTEKGKDVELRCDPISGHTALYWYRQSLGQGLEFLIYFQGNSAPDKSGLPSDRFSAERTGGSVSTLTIQRTQQEDSAVYLCASSPIRGRKETQYFGPGTRLLVL.

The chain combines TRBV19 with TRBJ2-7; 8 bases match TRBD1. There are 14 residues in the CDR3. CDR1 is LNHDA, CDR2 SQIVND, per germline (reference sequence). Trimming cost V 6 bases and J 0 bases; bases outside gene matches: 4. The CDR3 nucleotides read TGTGCCAGTAGACAGGGGGTCAGCTCCTACGAGCAGTACTTC. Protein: CASRQGVSSYEQYF.

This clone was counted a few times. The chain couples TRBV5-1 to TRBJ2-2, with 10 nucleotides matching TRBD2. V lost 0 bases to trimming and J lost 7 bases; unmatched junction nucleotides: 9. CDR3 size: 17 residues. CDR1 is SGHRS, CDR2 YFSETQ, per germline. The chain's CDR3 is CASSLAPGAGGFGELFF. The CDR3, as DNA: TGCGCCAGCAGCTTGGCCCCTGGAGCGGGAGGGTTCGGGGAGCTGTTTTTT.